A selection of T cell receptor beta chains follows, all from one sample in a study of blood T cell repertoires in COVID-19. This table comes from immunoSEQ multiplex PCR, and its TCRdb copy is limited to in-frame clones, with some not included. The sample gives about 180,000 clones, around 88% of which show up once; about 8.6% is in the top ten. The source material was PBMCs or T cells enriched from blood (not recorded which). The source of these receptors is a woman in her twenties or thirties who had recovered from COVID-19. Both conserved end residues are part of each CDR3. The order of the fields is J gene, CDR3 length, V gene, clone size, D gene, CDR3 DNA, CDR3 protein. A D gene is named only where the DNA matches it firmly. Clone size is stated in some rows and not others, as once, few, many or a class when expanded.

j_call: TRBJ1-1; cdr3_length: 14; v_call: TRBV30; clone_size: -; d_call: -; cdr3_nt: TGTGCCTGGAGTGTACCTGGGCTGAACACTGAAGCTTTCTTT; cdr3_aa: CAWSVPGLNTEAFF
j_call: TRBJ2-2; cdr3_length: 15; v_call: TRBV2; clone_size: -; d_call: TRBD1; cdr3_nt: TGTGCCAGCAGCAGGGACAGGGGTAGCACCGGGGAGCTGTTTTTT; cdr3_aa: CASSRDRGSTGELFF
j_call: TRBJ2-7; cdr3_length: 13; v_call: TRBV29-1; clone_size: -; d_call: TRBD2; cdr3_nt: TGCAGCGTTGGTCGATGGGGGGGTTTCGAGCAGTACTTC; cdr3_aa: CSVGRWGGFEQYF
j_call: TRBJ2-2; cdr3_length: 18; v_call: TRBV19; clone_size: -; d_call: TRBD2; cdr3_nt: TGTGCCAGTAGTACCGGACTAGCGGGAGGGCCAGACACCGGGGAGCTGTTTTTT; cdr3_aa: CASSTGLAGGPDTGELFF
j_call: TRBJ2-1; cdr3_length: 16; v_call: TRBV5-4; clone_size: -; d_call: TRBD2; cdr3_nt: TGTGCCAGCAGCGACCTGACTAGCGGGCCTTACAATGAGCAGTTCTTC; cdr3_aa: CASSDLTSGPYNEQFF
j_call: TRBJ1-2; cdr3_length: 14; v_call: TRBV29-1; clone_size: -; d_call: -; cdr3_nt: TGCAGCGTTGAGTTTCAGGGAATTATCTATGGCTACACCTTC; cdr3_aa: CSVEFQGIIYGYTF
j_call: TRBJ2-2; cdr3_length: 18; v_call: TRBV9; clone_size: -; d_call: -; cdr3_nt: TGTGCCAGCAGTTCCGACTACCACTGGAGGATTAACACCGGGGAGCTGTTTTTT; cdr3_aa: CASSSDYHWRINTGELFF
j_call: TRBJ1-1; cdr3_length: 14; v_call: TRBV18; clone_size: -; d_call: -; cdr3_nt: TGTGCCAGCTCACGGGCAGGGCCGAACACTGAAGCTTTCTTT; cdr3_aa: CASSRAGPNTEAFF
j_call: TRBJ1-2; cdr3_length: 14; v_call: TRBV18; clone_size: few; d_call: -; cdr3_nt: TGTGCCAGCTCACCCAGGAGGCCCGGCTATGGCTACACCTTC; cdr3_aa: CASSPRRPGYGYTF
j_call: TRBJ1-1; cdr3_length: 16; v_call: TRBV18; clone_size: -; d_call: -; cdr3_nt: TGTGCCAGCTCAGACTCTTATGGGACATCCTTCACTGAAGCTTTCTTT; cdr3_aa: CASSDSYGTSFTEAFF
j_call: TRBJ1-2; cdr3_length: 15; v_call: TRBV5-1; clone_size: -; d_call: TRBD1; cdr3_nt: TGCGCCAGCAGCCCAGCTCAGGACAGGGTAGAGGGCTACACCTTC; cdr3_aa: CASSPAQDRVEGYTF
j_call: TRBJ2-3; cdr3_length: 12; v_call: TRBV4-2; clone_size: -; d_call: -; cdr3_nt: TGTGCCAGCAGTCCACGGGGAGATACGCAGTATTTT; cdr3_aa: CASSPRGDTQYF
j_call: TRBJ1-2; cdr3_length: 12; v_call: TRBV28; clone_size: -; d_call: -; cdr3_nt: TGTGCCAGCAGCTCCATAGACTATGGCTACACCTTC; cdr3_aa: CASSSIDYGYTF
j_call: TRBJ2-7; cdr3_length: 14; v_call: TRBV9; clone_size: -; d_call: TRBD2; cdr3_nt: TGTGCCAGCAGCGTGGGGACTAGCGGATACGAGCAGTACTTC; cdr3_aa: CASSVGTSGYEQYF
j_call: TRBJ2-3; cdr3_length: 17; v_call: TRBV11-2; clone_size: -; d_call: TRBD2; cdr3_nt: TGTGCCAGCAGCTTAGGAAACGCCGGGACTAGCGGGGATACGCAGTATTTT; cdr3_aa: CASSLGNAGTSGDTQYF
j_call: TRBJ1-6; cdr3_length: 17; v_call: TRBV27; clone_size: -; d_call: -; cdr3_nt: TGTGCCAGCAGTTCCCGCGTGGGGCGGGGAAATAATTCACCCCTCCACTTT; cdr3_aa: CASSSRVGRGNNSPLHF
j_call: TRBJ2-7; cdr3_length: 14; v_call: TRBV15; clone_size: -; d_call: -; cdr3_nt: TGTGCCACCAGCCCCGAGGGGGAAGCCTACGAGCAGTACTTC; cdr3_aa: CATSPEGEAYEQYF
j_call: TRBJ2-7; cdr3_length: 14; v_call: TRBV7-9; clone_size: -; d_call: -; cdr3_nt: TGTGCCAGCAGCCATGGGGGCCGTACCTACGAGCAGTACTTC; cdr3_aa: CASSHGGRTYEQYF
j_call: TRBJ2-7; cdr3_length: 15; v_call: TRBV3-1/TRBV3-2; clone_size: -; d_call: TRBD1; cdr3_nt: TGTGCCAGCAGCCAAGTACAGACAGGGAAAAGCGAGCAGTACTTC; cdr3_aa: CASSQVQTGKSEQYF
j_call: TRBJ2-3; cdr3_length: 11; v_call: TRBV2; clone_size: -; d_call: -; cdr3_nt: TGTGCCAGCACCGGGGCAGATACGCAGTATTTT; cdr3_aa: CASTGADTQYF
j_call: TRBJ1-2; cdr3_length: 14; v_call: TRBV5-4; clone_size: -; d_call: TRBD1; cdr3_nt: TGTGCCAGCAGCTTGGGACAGGGTCAGGGCGGCTACACCTTC; cdr3_aa: CASSLGQGQGGYTF
j_call: TRBJ1-6; cdr3_length: 14; v_call: TRBV5-1; clone_size: once; d_call: TRBD1; cdr3_nt: TGCGCCAGCGCACAAGGACAGGTCGGATCACCCCTCCACTTT; cdr3_aa: CASAQGQVGSPLHF
j_call: TRBJ1-4; cdr3_length: 17; v_call: TRBV28; clone_size: -; d_call: TRBD1; cdr3_nt: TGTGCCAGCAGTGTGACAGGGGGCCTCGGGAGGATAAAAAAACTGTTTTTT; cdr3_aa: CASSVTGGLGRIKKLFF